This T cell receptor beta chain was profiled in a study of blood T cell repertoires in COVID-19. Study summary: COVID-19 samples, acute and convalescent, were from the United States, Italy and Spain. Sample material is recorded as cDNA or gDNA derived from T cells, B-cell-depleted T cells, or PBMCs.

Trimming cost V 5 bases and J 1 base, with 15 bases left between them. CDR3 length: 16 amino acids. Germline V gene sequence: CDR1 SEHNR, CDR2 FQNEAQ (reference sequence). Methods used by the authors: Reference gene primer amplification gave nucleated cell count estimates. TCRdb keeps only in-frame clones here, not all; method: immunoSEQ multiplex PCR. That table gives V, J and clone size, and the DNA gave D and trimming. The sample shows a few hundred thousand clones, 86% of them seen only once. The origin of this receptor is a man aged 30 to 45 who had recovered from COVID-19. The chain recombines TRBV7-9 with TRBJ1-5; no clear D. The source material was peripheral blood. The CDR3 region is CASSDVALGSNQPQHF. CDR3 nucleotides: TGTGCCAGCAGCGATGTAGCGCTAGGAAGCAATCAGCCCCAGCATTTT. Supplemented by reference TRBV7-9 and TRBJ1-5, the full variable domain reads DTGVSQNPRHKITKRGQNVTFRCDPISEHNRLYWYRQTLGQGPEFLTYFQNEAQLEKSRLLSDRFSAERPKGSFSTLEIQRTEQGDSAMYLCASSDVALGSNQPQHFGDGTRLSIL.